This T cell receptor (beta chain) is drawn from a study of shared clonotypes between healthy human individuals. The CDR3 loop spans 14 amino acids. Per germline, CDR1 MNHEY and CDR2 SMNVEV (reference sequence). V gave up 5 bases and J gave up 0 bases; unmatched junction bases: 4. Clones were read by immunoSEQ multiplex PCR, and TCRdb kept only the in-frame ones, dropping some. The data contain some 2,500,000 clones, 90% to 95% of them singletons. The chain has TRBV27 and TRBJ2-7; TRBD1 matches at 7 bases. This TCR came from a man younger than 35 in good health. Some clones in this sample may be carry-over from other donors' samples. The sample was naive CD4+ T cells from PBMCs. The subset is: CD45RA+ positively selected. CDR3 in amino acids: CASSPQGISYEQYF. Written as DNA, the CDR3 is TGTGCCAGCAGTCCACAGGGGATCTCCTACGAGCAGTACTTC.